These 25 T cell receptor beta chains share one sample of origin, sequenced in a study of monozygotic twins with cystic fibrosis. Using immunoSEQ multiplex PCR, the repertoire was profiled, and TCRdb retains in-frame clones only, with some absent. The table includes about 23,000 clones, approximately 89% detected once. Sequences were obtained from blood. Receptors originate from a girl aged 2-10 years with cystic fibrosis.

The gene calls are TRBV7-9 and TRBJ1-1, with D perhaps TRBD1 (6 bases). Deletions cut 3 bases from V and 6 bases from J, with 11 bases between. CDR3 length: 13 residues. CDR1 is SEHNR and CDR2 is FQNEAQ in the germline V gene (reference sequence). The CDR3 protein is CASSLEGGSEAFF. The CDR3 DNA is TGTGCCAGCAGCTTGGAAGGGGGATCTGAAGCTTTCTTT.

This clone has only one observation. The chain combines TRBV19 with TRBJ1-6; D not resolved. CDR3 length: 15 residues. V was trimmed by 1 base and J by 0 bases, leaving 4 bases between them. Germline V lookup: CDR1 LNHDA, CDR2 SQIVND (reference sequence). The CDR3 sequence: CASSIGGSYNSPLHF. The CDR3 nucleotides read TGTGCCAGTAGTATAGGAGGCTCCTATAATTCACCCCTCCACTTT.

The chain has TRBV6-4 and TRBJ1-2; 7 nucleotides agree with TRBD1. With 5 bases clipped from V and 6 bases from J, the junction kept 6 bases outside the gene matches. Germline V gives CDR1 MRHNA, CDR2 SNTAGT. There are 13 residues in the CDR3. The DNA for the CDR3 is TGTGCCAGCAGTTCCACAGGGGTGGATGGCTACACCTTC. Translated, it gives CASSSTGVDGYTF.

The rearrangement joins TRBV4-1 to TRBJ2-1, with TRBD2 identical over 9 bases. V was clipped by 0 bases and J by 4 bases; unmatched bases: 7. The CDR3 runs 17 residues. Germline CDR1 and CDR2: MGHRA and YSYEKL. For the CDR3, the DNA is TGCGCCAGCAGCCAAGACTCTAGCGGGGCCATTTACAATGAGCAGTTCTTC. Its protein is CASSQDSSGAIYNEQFF.

This clone came up a few times. The J gene is TRBJ1-2, the V gene TRBV5-4; D remains ambiguous. V dropped 2 bases and J dropped 8 bases, with 13 bases sitting between them. Germline CDR1 SGHNT, CDR2 YYREEE (reference sequence). The CDR3 loop spans 13 amino acids. The chain's CDR3 is CASSLGWKEGYTF. In DNA, the CDR3 is TGTGCCAGCAGCTTAGGCTGGAAGGAAGGCTACACCTTC.

The chain recombines TRBV10-1 with TRBJ2-1, with 8 bases lining up with TRBD2. Trimming took 6 bases from V and 3 from J; bases not matched to a gene: 4. CDR3 length: 14 amino acids. Germline loops: CDR1 WNHNN, CDR2 SYGVQD (reference sequence). The CDR3 protein is CASSPGTSYNEQFF. In nucleotides, the CDR3 is TGCGCCAGCAGCCCCGGGACTAGCTACAATGAGCAGTTCTTC.

This sequence joins TRBV6-5 and TRBJ1-1, with D perhaps TRBD1 (6 bases). V was cut by 7 bases and J by 8 bases, with 14 bases left in between. The CDR3 spans 12 residues. From germline, CDR1 is MNHEY and CDR2 SVGAGI. For the CDR3, the DNA is TGTGCCAGCAACCCGAGGGGGGGAGAAGCTTTCTTT. Encoded protein: CASNPRGGEAFF.

V gene TRBV5-4 combines with J gene TRBJ2-1, with 8 bases aligning to TRBD2. After removal of 4 bases from V and 3 bases from J, the junction contained 9 bases not matched to a gene. The CDR3 runs to 16 residues. Germline V gene data show CDR1 as SGHNT and CDR2 as YYREEE (reference sequence). CDR3 coding DNA: TGTGCCAGCAGCGGACGGGAGGGTGGATACTACAATGAGCAGTTCTTC. It encodes CASSGREGGYYNEQFF.

The J gene is TRBJ2-7, the V gene TRBV19; D gene uncertain. V was clipped by 2 bases and J by 3 bases, with 14 bases between them. CDR1 and CDR2 (germline): LNHDA, SQIVND (reference sequence). The CDR3 runs 15 residues. This CDR3 reads CASSIRAATNYEQYF. CDR3 sequence (DNA): TGTGCCAGTAGTATACGGGCCGCGACAAACTACGAGCAGTACTTC. Full variable domain (missing parts from reference TRBV19 and TRBJ2-7): DGGITQSPKYLFRKEGQNVTLSCEQNLNHDAMYWYRQDPGQGLRLIYYSQIVNDFQKGDIAEGYSVSREKKESFPLTVTSAQKNPTAFYLCASSIRAATNYEQYFGPGTRLTVT.

The chain is built from TRBV2 and TRBJ1-2, with no clear D. Trimming pared 6 bases from V and 0 bases from J, leaving 14 bases between. Germline V gives CDR1 SNHLY, CDR2 FYNNEI. The CDR3 totals 15 residues. CDR3 nucleotides: TGTGCCAGCAGGCCTGGACTGTCCGCTAACTATGGCTACACCTTC. Protein sequence: CASRPGLSANYGYTF.

This clone was counted once. The gene calls are TRBV5-6 and TRBJ1-1, with a possible D match to TRBD1 (5 bases). The CDR3 is 17 amino acids. In germline, CDR1 is SGHDT, CDR2 YYEEEE. Trimming pared 3 bases from V and 7 bases from J, leaving 25 bases between. CDR3 in DNA: TGTGCCAGCAGCTCTCGACAGCGGATAGAGTGGGTATTTGAAGCTTTCTTT. Translated, it gives CASSSRQRIEWVFEAFF.

V usage is TRBV7-2 and J usage is TRBJ2-1, with D hard to call. There are 14 residues in the CDR3. Germline CDR1 SGHTA, CDR2 FQGNSA. V was clipped by 5 bases and J by 6 bases, with 14 bases between them. The CDR3 DNA follows: TGTGCCAGCAGCATCTCCCAGACTGGCAATGAGCAGTTCTTC. Its translation is CASSISQTGNEQFF.

This chain joins TRBV19 and TRBJ2-7; D is unclear. Germline V CDR1 and CDR2: LNHDA, SQIVND (reference sequence). Trimming took 8 bases from V and 2 from J, leaving 4 bases between them. CDR3 length: 10 amino acids. The CDR3 protein is CASFTYEQYF. The CDR3 DNA sequence: TGTGCCAGTTTTACCTACGAGCAGTACTTC.

This clone was seen a single time. The chain recombines TRBV10-1 with TRBJ2-7; 9 bases are a match to TRBD1. The CDR3 spans 15 residues. V lost 6 bases and J lost 3; bases outside the gene matches: 9. Per the germline V gene, CDR1 is WNHNN and CDR2 is SYGVQD (reference sequence). The chain's CDR3 is CASRERTGASYEQYF. DNA of the CDR3: TGCGCCAGCAGAGAAAGGACAGGGGCCAGCTACGAGCAGTACTTC.

The chain links TRBV5-1 to TRBJ1-1; 9 nucleotides match TRBD1. The trim removed 4 bases at V and 3 bases at J, leaving 7 bases unmatched. The CDR3 is 15 amino acids. The germline V gene has CDR1 SGHRS and CDR2 YFSETQ. Here the CDR3 reads CASSADRGWDTEAFF. CDR3 sequence (DNA): TGCGCCAGCAGCGCGGACAGGGGTTGGGACACTGAAGCTTTCTTT.

The rearrangement uses TRBV30 and TRBJ1-4, with 9 bases aligning to TRBD1. The V and J ends lost 0 bases and 14 bases, in that order; junction bases with no gene match: 10. CDR3 length equals 14 residues. Germline V gene sequence: CDR1 GTSNPN, CDR2 SVGIG (reference sequence). CDR3 coding DNA: TGTGCCTGGAGTGTCCGGGACAGGGAAAACAATCTGTTTTTT. It is translated as CAWSVRDRENNLFF.

The chain carries TRBV13 and TRBJ1-1; D not certain. Trimming stripped 1 base from V and 1 base from J, with 4 bases between. This CDR3 comprises 13 residues. CDR1 is PRHDT and CDR2 is FYEKMQ in the germline V gene (reference sequence). CDR3 coding DNA: TGTGCCAGCAGCTTAGAGGGGAACACTGAAGCTTTCTTT. Translation gives CASSLEGNTEAFF.

The J gene is TRBJ1-1, the V gene TRBV5-1; no clear D gene. This CDR3 contains 14 residues. Trimming shortened V by 3 bases and J by 1 base, and 10 bases separated the two germline ends. Germline V gene data show CDR1 as SGHRS and CDR2 as YFSETQ. The CDR3 spells CASSWEGRNTEAFF. The CDR3 DNA follows: TGCGCCAGCAGCTGGGAAGGGCGGAACACTGAAGCTTTCTTT.

The rearrangement links TRBV9 to TRBJ2-2, with D possibly being TRBD2 (6 bases). CDR1 is SGDLS and CDR2 is YYNGEE in the germline V gene. CDR3 length: 14 amino acids. V shed 6 bases and J shed 1 base, with 10 bases lying between them. DNA for the CDR3: TGTGCCAGCACCAGTAGCGGGAACACCGGGGAGCTGTTTTTT. Translation: CASTSSGNTGELFF.

V usage is TRBV19 and J usage is TRBJ1-1; D is unclear. Deletions cut 1 base from V and 7 bases from J, with 7 bases between. Germline V gene sequence: CDR1 LNHDA, CDR2 SQIVND (reference sequence). This CDR3 has 12 amino acids. The CDR3 DNA is TGTGCCAGTAGTATAGGAATTCGTGAAGCTTTCTTT. This gives the protein CASSIGIREAFF.

This clone was found once. The chain employs TRBV7-9 and TRBJ1-2; perhaps TRBD1 as D (6 bases). The CDR3 has 14 residues. The V and J ends lost 5 bases and 1 base respectively, with 11 bases between them. The germline CDR1 and CDR2 sequences are SEHNR and FQNEAQ (reference sequence). The CDR3 sequence is CASSPHRVNYGYTF. DNA of the CDR3: TGTGCCAGCAGCCCACACAGGGTTAACTATGGCTACACCTTC.

The chain combines TRBV19 with TRBJ1-2, with D perhaps matching TRBD1 (5 bases). Germline V CDR1 and CDR2: LNHDA, SQIVND (reference sequence). The CDR3 is 15 residues long. Trimming removed 1 base from V and 4 bases from J, with 13 bases in between. The CDR3 protein is CASSIAAGQGYGYTF. The CDR3 coding sequence is TGTGCCAGTAGTATAGCAGCTGGGCAGGGCTATGGCTACACCTTC.

This clone was seen only a few times. The rearrangement uses TRBV2 and TRBJ2-7, with TRBD2 matching 14 bases. Trimming cost V 4 bases and J 5 bases; bases outside gene matches: 1. CDR3 length equals 14 residues. Germline-derived CDR1 and CDR2 are SNHLY and FYNNEI. CDR3 bases: TGTGCCAGCAGTGGGACTAGCGGGGGGCACGAGCAGTACTTC. This sequence encodes CASSGTSGGHEQYF.

This chain links TRBV28 with TRBJ1-1, with a tentative D call TRBD1 (6 bases). CDR1 MDHEN and CDR2 SYDVKM come from the germline V gene. With 5 bases removed from V and 1 base from J, the gap between germline ends came to 8 bases. The CDR3 contains 13 residues. CDR3 sequence: CASSQGWNTEAFF. The CDR3 DNA is TGTGCCAGCAGTCAGGGGTGGAACACTGAAGCTTTCTTT.

The chain has TRBV2 and TRBJ1-6, with D perhaps TRBD1 (6 bases). The CDR3 contains 16 residues. Germline CDR1 SNHLY, CDR2 FYNNEI. Trimming pared 1 base from V and 6 bases from J, leaving 13 bases between. In DNA form, the CDR3 reads TGTGCCAGCAGTGAAGTAGGTCCGGACAGTAATTCACCCCTCCACTTT. Translation: CASSEVGPDSNSPLHF. Full variable domain (outside the CDR3, taken from reference TRBV2 and TRBJ1-6): EPEVTQTPSHQVTQMGQEVILRCVPISNHLYFYWYRQILGQKVEFLVSFYNNEISEKSEIFDDQFSVERPDGSNFTLKIRSTKLEDSAMYFCASSEVGPDSNSPLHFGNGTRLTVT.